This passage covers 27 T cell receptor beta chains from one sample sequenced in a study of Ad26.COV2.S vaccination and SARS-CoV-2 variants (dated by TCRdb to the early 2020s). According to the study, the label for this sample's treatment or condition signals: around 19 received Ad26.COV2.S at low or high dose, single or two shots; 5 received placebo; per-sample allocation not given. For vaccine and placebo recipients, the sequenced repertoires came from samples collected on day 63 after the first injection. The protocol used for the library was the immunoSEQ multiplex PCR assay. Sourced from immuneACCESS, this table was stored by TCRdb with only in-frame sequences that have V and J called. A share of the clones is absent; for the studies checked, an unresolved V gene accounts for under half, and the remainder has no known explanation. In all, the sample holds about 350,000 clones, and 88% of those were seen once. The ten largest make up around 6.4% of the sample.

Sequenced here: peripheral blood, sampled in a trial of Ad26.COV2.S vaccine versus placebo. The receptors were gathered from a person aged 18 to 65 who received the Ad26.COV2.S COVID-19 vaccine or a placebo.

The chain combines TRBV7-8 with TRBJ1-3; D not certain. CDR3 length: 15 amino acids. Germline loops: CDR1 SGHVS, CDR2 FQNEAQ. V was pared by 6 bases and J by 0 bases, with 12 bases between. CDR3 bases: TGTGCCAGCAGACCTACCGGGGACTCTGGAAACACCATATATTTT. It encodes CASRPTGDSGNTIYF.

This clone was counted only a few times. The V and J genes are TRBV7-9 and TRBJ2-1, with TRBD2 matching over 13 bases. CDR3 length: 15 residues. The germline CDR1 and CDR2 sequences are SEHNR and FQNEAQ (reference sequence). The trim removed 5 bases at V and 5 bases at J, leaving 3 bases unmatched. CDR3 amino acids: CASSLTSGGNNEQFF. CDR3 nucleotide sequence: TGTGCCAGCAGCCTGACTAGCGGGGGGAACAATGAGCAGTTCTTC.

This clone was seen a single time. V and J are TRBV30 and TRBJ2-5; 8 bases agree with TRBD1. Trimming cost V 3 bases and J 5 bases; bases outside gene matches: 5. Germline V gene lookup returns CDR1 GTSNPN and CDR2 SVGIG (reference sequence). The CDR3 consists of 13 residues. Written as DNA, the CDR3 is TGTGCCTGGAGCCTCAGGGGGCCCGAGACCCAGTACTTC. As protein: CAWSLRGPETQYF.

The chain couples TRBV5-1 to TRBJ2-2; TRBD1 matches 10 bases. The CDR3 runs 15 residues. Germline lookup yields CDR1 SGHRS and CDR2 YFSETQ. Losses at the gene ends were 7 bases for V and 3 bases for J; bases not matched to a gene: 6. DNA for the CDR3: TGCGCCAGCCGACCCGGGACAGGGGACACCGGGGAGCTGTTTTTT. Its translation: CASRPGTGDTGELFF.

The V call is TRBV6-1, the J call TRBJ1-5, with D uncertain. Per germline, CDR1 MNHNS and CDR2 SASEGT. Trimming removed 2 bases from V and 0 bases from J, with 8 bases in between. This CDR3 contains 15 residues. DNA of the CDR3: TGTGCCAGCAGTGAACAATCTTATAGCAATCAGCCCCAGCATTTT. Translated, it gives CASSEQSYSNQPQHF.

This clone was recorded only once. This chain links TRBV2 with TRBJ1-3, with D unclear. Trimming removed 7 bases at V and 0 bases at J, with 16 bases between. Germline V gene data show CDR1 as SNHLY and CDR2 as FYNNEI. CDR3 length: 16 residues. Written as DNA, the CDR3 is TGTGCCAGCAAGCGCTCTTCGGCGGGCTCTGGAAACACCATATATTTT. Translated, it gives CASKRSSAGSGNTIYF. Full variable domain (outside the CDR3, taken from reference TRBV2 and TRBJ1-3): EPEVTQTPSHQVTQMGQEVILRCVPISNHLYFYWYRQILGQKVEFLVSFYNNEISEKSEIFDDQFSVERPDGSNFTLKIRSTKLEDSAMYFCASKRSSAGSGNTIYFGEGSWLTVV.

V gene TRBV19 combines with J gene TRBJ1-2, with a weak D call TRBD1 (6 bases). V dropped 3 bases and J dropped 3 bases, with 14 bases sitting between them. The CDR3 sequence is 15 residues long. Per germline, CDR1 LNHDA and CDR2 SQIVND (reference sequence). The CDR3 here is CASSMRGRGDYGYTF. The CDR3 DNA is TGTGCCAGTAGTATGAGAGGCAGGGGCGACTATGGCTACACCTTC.

The rearrangement uses TRBV9 and TRBJ2-3; 11 bases fit TRBD2. Losses at the gene ends were 2 bases for V and 0 bases for J; bases not matched to a gene: 11. The V gene's germline CDR1 is SGDLS and CDR2 YYNGEE. This CDR3 comprises 19 residues. CDR3: CASSVDASGTSGSTDTQYF. As DNA, the CDR3 is TGTGCCAGCAGCGTCGACGCCTCCGGGACTAGCGGAAGCACAGATACGCAGTATTTT.

This chain connects TRBV27 to TRBJ1-5; TRBD1 matches at 7 bases. J was trimmed by 2 bases and V by 0 bases; bases with no gene match: 4. CDR1 is MNHEY, CDR2 SMNVEV, per germline (reference sequence). The length of the CDR3 is 16 residues. CDR3 nucleotide sequence: TGTGCCAGCAGTTTATCGACAGGGAGCGGCAATCAGCCCCAGCATTTT. The encoded protein is CASSLSTGSGNQPQHF.

This rearrangement joins TRBV6-5 to TRBJ2-3, with no clear D. CDR3 length: 14 amino acids. The V gene lost 2 bases and the J gene lost 3 bases, with 9 bases spanning the gap. Germline loops: CDR1 MNHEY, CDR2 SVGAGI. The CDR3: CASSYRAFTDTQYF. CDR3 DNA sequence: TGTGCCAGCAGTTACCGGGCATTTACAGATACGCAGTATTTT.

The chain links TRBV2 to TRBJ2-3; 9 bases map to TRBD2. The CDR3 contains 15 residues. J was trimmed by 4 bases and V by 3 bases; bases with no gene match: 5. Germline CDR1 SNHLY, CDR2 FYNNEI. The CDR3 coding sequence is TGTGCCAGCAGTGAGGCGGGAGGGAGGGCAGATACGCAGTATTTT. Its protein product is CASSEAGGRADTQYF.

This chain connects TRBV15 to TRBJ1-4, with TRBD1 matching 9 bases. There are 17 residues in the CDR3. J gave up 1 base and V 2 bases, and 5 bases lay outside the gene matches. CDR1 is LNHNV, CDR2 YYDKDF, per germline (reference sequence). The CDR3 sequence is CATSRTGGQRTNEKLFF. CDR3 DNA sequence: TGTGCCACCAGCAGAACAGGGGGCCAGCGAACTAATGAAAAACTGTTTTTT.

This chain joins TRBV19 and TRBJ1-4, with a tentative D call TRBD1 (5 bases). This CDR3 is 15 amino acids long. The V gene's germline CDR1 is LNHDA and CDR2 SQIVND (reference sequence). Trimming stripped 5 bases from V and 4 bases from J, with 14 bases between. This CDR3 reads CASSERQTLNEKLFF. CDR3 sequence (DNA): TGTGCCAGTAGTGAACGACAGACTCTTAATGAAAAACTGTTTTTT.

This chain links TRBV6-5 with TRBJ2-2, with 7 bases lining up with TRBD1. Germline values: CDR1 MNHEY, CDR2 SVGAGI. CDR3 size: 14 residues. V shed 8 bases, J shed 2 bases, and the junction held 5 bases outside the gene matches. The CDR3 loop reads CASAGTDNTGELFF. CDR3 nucleotide sequence: TGTGCCAGCGCCGGGACAGATAACACCGGGGAGCTGTTTTTT.

Points on this clone: This specimen includes other DNA sequences encoding the same CDR3. The rearrangement links TRBV15 to TRBJ2-3, with 7 bases aligning to TRBD1. With 3 bases clipped from V and 3 bases from J, the junction kept 9 bases outside the gene matches. This CDR3 is 16 amino acids long. CDR1 and CDR2 (germline): LNHNV, YYDKDF (reference sequence). CDR3 sequence (DNA): TGTGCCACCAGCAGCCGACAGGGAAGTGTTACAGATACGCAGTATTTT. Translated: CATSSRQGSVTDTQYF. Variable domain in full (rest from reference TRBV15 and TRBJ2-3): DAMVIQNPRYQVTQFGKPVTLSCSQTLNHNVMYWYQQKSSQAPKLLFHYYDKDFNNEADTPDNFQSRRPNTSFCFLDIRSPGLGDTAMYLCATSSRQGSVTDTQYFGPGTRLTVL.

The chain links TRBV5-1 to TRBJ2-5; TRBD2 matches at 8 bases. Looked up from germline, CDR1 is SGHRS and CDR2 is YFSETQ. The CDR3 contains 15 residues. Trimming at V came to 5 bases and at J to 2 bases, leaving 8 bases not matched to a gene. The CDR3 region has the DNA TGCGCCAGCAGGTTAGCGGGGTCGAATCAAGAGACCCAGTACTTC. This codes for CASRLAGSNQETQYF.

A note on this clone: Its ends do not fully match the called genes, so a read error is possible. The chain joins TRBV2 to TRBJ1-1; D is undetermined. In germline, CDR1 is SNHLY, CDR2 FYNNEI. The CDR3 has 12 amino acids. The CDR3: CASREVITEAFF. The CDR3 DNA reads as TGTGCCAGCAGGGAAGTGATCACTGAAGCTTTCTTT.

Note on this clone: This CDR3 is also generated by other DNA sequences in the sample. CDR3: CASSPGTATNEKLFF. DNA for the CDR3: TGTGCCAGTAGCCCCGGGACAGCAACTAATGAAAAACTGTTTTTT. V and J are TRBV19 and TRBJ1-4, with 7 bases aligning to TRBD1. The CDR3 runs to 15 residues. The ends lost 6 bases at V and 0 bases at J; junction bases unmatched: 4. The germline V gene has CDR1 LNHDA and CDR2 SQIVND (reference sequence).

The DNA for the CDR3 is TGTGCCAGCAGTTTAATTGGAGGGGAGGCTAACTATGGCTACACCTTC. This sequence encodes CASSLIGGEANYGYTF. J is TRBJ1-2 and V is TRBV27; D may be TRBD1 (5 bases). From germline, CDR1 is MNHEY and CDR2 SMNVEV (reference sequence). This CDR3 comprises 16 residues. V lost 2 bases and J lost 0, with 13 bases in between.

The J gene is TRBJ2-5, the V gene TRBV15; no clear D gene. Trimming removed 5 bases at V and 0 bases at J, with 13 bases between. Germline CDR1 and CDR2: LNHNV and YYDKDF (reference sequence). CDR3 length: 15 residues. The CDR3 nucleotides are TGTGCCACCAGCCCCCCCGAAGGTAACCAAGAGACCCAGTACTTC. This gives the protein CATSPPEGNQETQYF.

In this sample, this clone turned up once. The chain recombines TRBV19 with TRBJ1-2; a possible D gene is TRBD1 (5 bases). The CDR3 loop spans 10 amino acids. Per the germline V gene, CDR1 is LNHDA and CDR2 is SQIVND (reference sequence). Between the trimmed V and J ends, which lost 9 bases and 4 bases, there was a span of 6 bases. The CDR3 region has the DNA TGTGCCAGCCAGGGCTATGGCTACACCTTC. Translating gives CASQGYGYTF.

The chain employs TRBV19 and TRBJ2-4; TRBD1 agrees at 8 bases. The V gene end was trimmed by 3 bases and the J gene end by 5 bases; junction bases not matched to a gene: 3. CDR3 length equals 14 residues. Per the germline V gene, CDR1 is LNHDA and CDR2 is SQIVND (reference sequence). CDR3 DNA: TGTGCCAGTAGTATGGGACAGGAGGAAAACATTCAGTACTTC. It yields the protein CASSMGQEENIQYF.

The J gene is TRBJ2-2, the V gene TRBV5-4; 7 bases fit TRBD1. Germline CDR1 reads SGHNT; CDR2 reads YYREEE (reference sequence). Trimming removed 2 bases from V and 7 bases from J; junction bases left unmatched: 14. The CDR3 length is 17 residues. The CDR3, as DNA: TGTGCCAGCAGCTTCCCCGAGACAGGGAAAATCGGCGGGGAGCTGTTTTTT. Its protein is CASSFPETGKIGGELFF. The full variable domain, in which reference TRBV5-4 and TRBJ2-2 provide the parts outside the CDR3, is ETGVTQSPTHLIKTRGQQVTLRCSSQSGHNTVSWYQQALGQGPQFIFQYYREEENGRGNFPPRFSGLQFPNYSSELNVNALELDDSALYLCASSFPETGKIGGELFFGEGSRLTVL.

The V and J genes are TRBV19 and TRBJ1-5; 8 positions agree with TRBD1. Per germline, CDR1 LNHDA and CDR2 SQIVND (reference sequence). The length of the CDR3 is 18 residues. The V gene end was trimmed by 4 bases and the J gene end by 0 bases; junction bases not matched to a gene: 11. The CDR3 DNA reads as TGTGCCAGTAGTACCGATCGGGACAGGCTCTATAGCAATCAGCCCCAGCATTTT. This encodes CASSTDRDRLYSNQPQHF.

The genes are TRBV19 and TRBJ1-3; D remains unclear. This CDR3 spans 13 amino acids. The V gene's germline CDR1 is LNHDA and CDR2 SQIVND (reference sequence). V lost 6 bases and J lost 4, with 10 bases in between. The CDR3 loop is CASSHREGNTIYF. The CDR3 DNA reads as TGTGCCAGTAGCCACAGAGAGGGAAACACCATATATTTT.

The chain links TRBV28 to TRBJ2-7; D gene unclear. The CDR3 extends over 11 amino acids. Trimming left V 8 bases short and J 9 bases short, with 14 bases between. CDR1 and CDR2 (germline): MDHEN, SYDVKM. CDR3 amino acids: CASPGETGQYF. For the CDR3, the DNA is TGTGCCAGCCCCGGTGAGACTGGGCAGTACTTC.

The V call is TRBV4-3, the J call TRBJ2-7; maybe TRBD1 (5 bases). With 4 bases removed from V and 3 bases from J, the gap between germline ends came to 19 bases. Germline CDR1 LGHNA, CDR2 YSLEER. CDR3 length equals 16 residues. The CDR3, as DNA: TGCGCCAGCAGCCCGGATAGGGGCCGCCTTATCTACGAGCAGTACTTC. Translating it yields CASSPDRGRLIYEQYF.